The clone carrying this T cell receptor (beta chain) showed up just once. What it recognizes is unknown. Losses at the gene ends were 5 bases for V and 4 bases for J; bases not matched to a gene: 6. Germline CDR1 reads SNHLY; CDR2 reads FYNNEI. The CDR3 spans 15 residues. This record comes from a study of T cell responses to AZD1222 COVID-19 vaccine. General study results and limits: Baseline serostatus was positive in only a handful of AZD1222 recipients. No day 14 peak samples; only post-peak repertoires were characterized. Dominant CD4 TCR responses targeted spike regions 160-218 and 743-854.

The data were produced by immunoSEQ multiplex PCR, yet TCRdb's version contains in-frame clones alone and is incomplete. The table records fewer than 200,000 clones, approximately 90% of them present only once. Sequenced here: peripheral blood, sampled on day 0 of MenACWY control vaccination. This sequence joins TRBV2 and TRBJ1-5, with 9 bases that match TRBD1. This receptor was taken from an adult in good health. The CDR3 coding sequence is TGTGCCAGCAGTACCGAGGGACAGGGAAATCAGCCCCAGCATTTT. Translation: CASSTEGQGNQPQHF.